This T cell receptor (beta chain) was obtained from a study of blood T cell repertoires in COVID-19. Study-wide context: COVID-19 samples from acute and convalescent phases originated in the United States, Italy and Spain. PBMCs, B-cell-depleted T cells, or T cells were the source of the cDNA or gDNA that made up the material.

Per the original data handling: Reference gene primer amplification yielded estimated nucleated cell counts. Produced via immunoSEQ multiplex PCR; TCRdb's table is partial and in-frame only. The V and J calls and clone size were taken over from that table, and D and trimming were inferred from the DNA. In the table there are under 80,000 clones, approximately 79% of which are singletons. The source of this sequence is a human donor in a cohort sampled during active COVID-19. Sequencing input: peripheral blood.

The CDR3 DNA reads TGTGCCAGCAGCCCTGGGACAGGGAGGAATGAGCAGTTCTTC. This codes for CASSPGTGRNEQFF. The chain carries TRBV11-1 and TRBJ2-1; TRBD1 matches at 9 bases. Trimming at V came to 5 bases and at J to 7 bases, leaving 6 bases not matched to a gene. Germline V gives CDR1 SGHAT, CDR2 FQDESV (reference sequence). This CDR3 comprises 14 residues. The variable domain in full, with the rest retrieved from reference TRBV11-1 and TRBJ2-1, is EAEVAQSPRYKITEKSQAVAFWCDPISGHATLYWYRQILGQGPELLVQFQDESVVDDSQLPKDRFSAERLKGVDSTLKIQPAELGDSAMYLCASSPGTGRNEQFFGPGTRLTVL.